A selection of T cell receptor beta chains follows, all from one sample in a study of blood T cell repertoires in COVID-19. Assay used: immunoSEQ multiplex PCR; TCRdb lists only in-frame clones, some missing. The repertoire holds about 350,000 clones, with 80% to 90% as singletons. Input material: PBMCs or T cells enriched from blood (not recorded which). The receptors were gathered from a woman under 40 who had recovered from COVID-19. The CDR3 runs from the conserved cysteine through the conserved F or W. Each record gives: D gene, V gene, J gene, clone size, CDR3 DNA, CDR3 protein. D genes are given only for firm matches. Clone size is shown for a subset of rows, as once, few, many or a class of expanded clone.

D gene: .
V gene: TRBV6-5
J gene: TRBJ1-6
clone size: .
CDR3 DNA: TGTGCCAGCAGTTACGGGGGGGTAGGGTCACCCCTCCACTTT
CDR3 protein: CASSYGGVGSPLHF

D gene: .
V gene: TRBV2
J gene: TRBJ1-6
clone size: .
CDR3 DNA: TGTGCCAGCAGTGTCCTACCACCCCTCCACTTT
CDR3 protein: CASSVLPPLHF

D gene: TRBD2
V gene: TRBV7-9
J gene: TRBJ2-3
clone size: once
CDR3 DNA: TGTGCCAGCACTCGGGGGGGGCCGGTAGATACGCAGTATTTT
CDR3 protein: CASTRGGPVDTQYF

D gene: .
V gene: TRBV25-1
J gene: TRBJ2-7
clone size: many
CDR3 DNA: TGTGCCAGCAGTGAAGTTATCGGCAGGGGCCACGAGCAGTACTTC
CDR3 protein: CASSEVIGRGHEQYF

D gene: TRBD1
V gene: TRBV29-1
J gene: TRBJ1-1
clone size: .
CDR3 DNA: TGCAGCGTCGGCCTGCGACAGGGGAACACTGAAGCTTTCTTT
CDR3 protein: CSVGLRQGNTEAFF

D gene: .
V gene: TRBV11-2
J gene: TRBJ1-1
clone size: .
CDR3 DNA: TGTGCCAGCAGCTTAAGGGGTACAGGAAACACTGAAGCTTTCTTT
CDR3 protein: CASSLRGTGNTEAFF

D gene: TRBD2
V gene: TRBV5-1
J gene: TRBJ2-3
clone size: .
CDR3 DNA: TGCGCCAGCAGCCGGGGGACTAGCGGGGGGAACACAGATACGCAGTATTTT
CDR3 protein: CASSRGTSGGNTDTQYF

D gene: .
V gene: TRBV6-5
J gene: TRBJ1-1
clone size: .
CDR3 DNA: TGTGCCAGCACCCCGACAGCGATGAACACTGAAGCTTTCTTT
CDR3 protein: CASTPTAMNTEAFF

D gene: .
V gene: TRBV19
J gene: TRBJ1-6
clone size: few
CDR3 DNA: TGTGCCAGTAGTATTGACAGAGGCAATTCACCCCTCCACTTT
CDR3 protein: CASSIDRGNSPLHF

D gene: TRBD2
V gene: TRBV7-2
J gene: TRBJ2-1
clone size: once
CDR3 DNA: TGTGCCAGCAGCTCCACTAGCGGGGAGGTCTATGAGCAGTTCTTC
CDR3 protein: CASSSTSGEVYEQFF

D gene: TRBD2
V gene: TRBV7-2
J gene: TRBJ2-5
clone size: .
CDR3 DNA: TGTGCCAGCGGGAGGGACTCCCTACAAGAGACCCAGTACTTC
CDR3 protein: CASGRDSLQETQYF

D gene: TRBD1
V gene: TRBV11-2
J gene: TRBJ2-1
clone size: .
CDR3 DNA: TGTGCCAGCAGCCCTCGCGTGGGACAGGGGAAGTACAATGAGCAGTTCTTC
CDR3 protein: CASSPRVGQGKYNEQFF

D gene: .
V gene: TRBV4-3
J gene: TRBJ1-1
clone size: .
CDR3 DNA: TGCGCCAGCAGCCAGGTCGGGGGCACTGAAGCTTTCTTT
CDR3 protein: CASSQVGGTEAFF

D gene: .
V gene: TRBV18
J gene: TRBJ1-1
clone size: .
CDR3 DNA: TGTGCCAGCTCACCACCATCGGGAGACACTGAAGCTTTCTTT
CDR3 protein: CASSPPSGDTEAFF

D gene: .
V gene: TRBV9
J gene: TRBJ1-4
clone size: .
CDR3 DNA: TGTGCCAGCAGCGTAGGCCGGGTTGCAACTAATGAAAAACTGTTTTTT
CDR3 protein: CASSVGRVATNEKLFF

D gene: .
V gene: TRBV5-6
J gene: TRBJ1-2
clone size: .
CDR3 DNA: TGTGCCAGCAGCTTAGCCCCGTATAGGGGGGGCTACACCTTC
CDR3 protein: CASSLAPYRGGYTF

D gene: TRBD2
V gene: TRBV9
J gene: TRBJ2-1
clone size: .
CDR3 DNA: TGTGCCAGCAGCGATATCCAGCGGGGGTACAATGAGCAGTTCTTC
CDR3 protein: CASSDIQRGYNEQFF

D gene: TRBD1
V gene: TRBV28
J gene: TRBJ2-7
clone size: .
CDR3 DNA: TGTGCCAGCGAAGGGGGCTCCTATTCCTACGAGCAGTACTTC
CDR3 protein: CASEGGSYSYEQYF

D gene: .
V gene: TRBV6-5
J gene: TRBJ1-5
clone size: many
CDR3 DNA: TGTGCCAGCAGTCCATCCGGGGAGGGTGGCCAGCCCCAGCATTTT
CDR3 protein: CASSPSGEGGQPQHF

D gene: .
V gene: TRBV11-2
J gene: TRBJ2-7
clone size: .
CDR3 DNA: TGTGCCAGCAGCCCTACAGGGCGCTTCTACGAGCAGTACTTC
CDR3 protein: CASSPTGRFYEQYF

D gene: .
V gene: TRBV3-1/TRBV3-2
J gene: TRBJ1-3
clone size: .
CDR3 DNA: TGTGCCAGCAGCCAAGATCTCTCTGGAAACACCATATATTTT
CDR3 protein: CASSQDLSGNTIYF

D gene: TRBD1
V gene: TRBV5-8
J gene: TRBJ1-1
clone size: .
CDR3 DNA: TGTGCCAGCAGCTGGGACAGGGATGAAAAAGCTTTCTTT
CDR3 protein: CASSWDRDEKAFF

D gene: .
V gene: TRBV28
J gene: TRBJ1-2
clone size: .
CDR3 DNA: TGTGCCAGCAGAGAACCGACAGTGAACTATGGCTACACCTTC
CDR3 protein: CASREPTVNYGYTF

D gene: .
V gene: TRBV14
J gene: TRBJ1-5
clone size: .
CDR3 DNA: TGTGCCAGCAGCCAAGTTCCGCAGGGGATTCAGCCCCAGCATTTT
CDR3 protein: CASSQVPQGIQPQHF